This T cell receptor (beta chain) was captured by sequencing in a study of technical replicates of blood from a few donors. Method: immunoSEQ multiplex PCR; TCRdb's copy keeps in-frame clones and lacks some. Among about 83,000 clones listed, about 92% were seen once. This CDR3 region has 13 residues. V was cut by 7 bases and J by 3 bases, with 13 bases left in between. From germline, CDR1 is SGHRS and CDR2 YFSETQ. The rearrangement links TRBV5-1 to TRBJ2-5; D is possibly TRBD1 (6 bases). Sequencing used T cells isolated from PBMCs. The clonotype comes from a human donor in good health. The CDR3 reads CASRPPGEETQYF. In DNA, the CDR3 is TGCGCCAGCCGCCCCCCAGGGGAAGAGACCCAGTACTTC. The full variable domain, its missing parts supplied by reference TRBV5-1 and TRBJ2-5, is KAGVTQTPRYLIKTRGQQVTLSCSPISGHRSVSWYQQTPGQGLQFLFEYFSETQRNKGNFPGRFSGRQFSNSRSEMNVSTLELGDSALYLCASRPPGEETQYFGPGTRLLVL.